This TCR beta chain appears in the sequencing data of a study of OX40 agonist ivuxolimab in advanced cancers. Study-level background: Patients received ivuxolimab, an agonistic anti-OX40 (CD134) antibody. At 0.01 to 10 mg/kg, ivuxolimab was administered intravenously to patients every 2 weeks.

CDR3 length: 14 residues. Germline assignment: CDR1 SEHNR and CDR2 FQNEAQ (reference sequence). J gave up 3 bases and V 5 bases, and 5 bases lay outside the gene matches. The protocol was immunoSEQ multiplex PCR, while the TCRdb copy is restricted to in-frame clones and leaves out a portion. The sample lists under 85,000 clones; 85% were seen once. This chain links TRBV7-9 with TRBJ2-3, with 7 bases lining up with TRBD2. The source material was CD4+ or CD8+ T cells sorted from blood, sampled in a trial of the OX40 agonist ivuxolimab. The sequence was collected from an adult with an advanced solid tumor such as melanoma, head and neck, liver or kidney cancer. CDR3 nucleotides: TGTGCCAGCAGCGTCTCGGGAGGAACAGATACGCAGTATTTT. Amino acids: CASSVSGGTDTQYF.